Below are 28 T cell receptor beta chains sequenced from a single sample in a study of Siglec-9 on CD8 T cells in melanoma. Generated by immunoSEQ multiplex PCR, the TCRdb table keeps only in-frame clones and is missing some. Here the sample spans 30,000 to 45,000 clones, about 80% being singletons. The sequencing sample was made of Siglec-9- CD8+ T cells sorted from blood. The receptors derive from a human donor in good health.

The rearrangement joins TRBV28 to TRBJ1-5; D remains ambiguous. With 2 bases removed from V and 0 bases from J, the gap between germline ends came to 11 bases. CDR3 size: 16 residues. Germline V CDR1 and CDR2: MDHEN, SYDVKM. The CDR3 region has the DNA TGTGCCAGCAGTTTACCGGCAGTAGATAGCAATCAGCCCCAGCATTTT. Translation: CASSLPAVDSNQPQHF.

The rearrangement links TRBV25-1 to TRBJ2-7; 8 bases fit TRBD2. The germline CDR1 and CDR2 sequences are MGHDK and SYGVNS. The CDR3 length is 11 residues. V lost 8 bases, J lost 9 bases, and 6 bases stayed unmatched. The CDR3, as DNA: TGTGCCAGCGGTCGGGGGGGATCGCAGTACTTC. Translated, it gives CASGRGGSQYF.

The CDR3 protein is CSVTGTTSYEQYF. DNA for the CDR3: TGCAGCGTTACCGGGACTACTTCCTACGAGCAGTACTTC. The chain uses TRBV29-1 and TRBJ2-7; 7 bases line up with TRBD2. V shed 5 bases, J shed 1 base, and the junction held 5 bases outside the gene matches. Germline CDR1 SQVTM, CDR2 ANQGSEA. The CDR3 is made up of 13 amino acids.

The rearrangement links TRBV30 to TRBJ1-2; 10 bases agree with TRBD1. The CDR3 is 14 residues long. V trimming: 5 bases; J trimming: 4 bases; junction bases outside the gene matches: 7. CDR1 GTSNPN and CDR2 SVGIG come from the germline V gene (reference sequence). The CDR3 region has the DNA TGTGCCTGGGATCCGGGACAGGGGTCCTATGGCTACACCTTC. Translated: CAWDPGQGSYGYTF.

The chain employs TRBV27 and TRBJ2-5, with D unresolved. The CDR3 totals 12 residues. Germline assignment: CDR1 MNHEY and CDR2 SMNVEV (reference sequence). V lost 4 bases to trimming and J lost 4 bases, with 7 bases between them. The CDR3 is CASSSAAETQYF. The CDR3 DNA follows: TGTGCCAGCAGTTCCGCCGCAGAGACCCAGTACTTC.

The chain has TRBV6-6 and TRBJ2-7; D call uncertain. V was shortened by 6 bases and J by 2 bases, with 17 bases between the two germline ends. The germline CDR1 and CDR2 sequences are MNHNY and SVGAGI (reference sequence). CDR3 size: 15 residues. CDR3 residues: CASSLLPASTYEQYF. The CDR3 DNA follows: TGTGCCAGCAGCCTACTCCCTGCTAGTACCTACGAGCAGTACTTC.

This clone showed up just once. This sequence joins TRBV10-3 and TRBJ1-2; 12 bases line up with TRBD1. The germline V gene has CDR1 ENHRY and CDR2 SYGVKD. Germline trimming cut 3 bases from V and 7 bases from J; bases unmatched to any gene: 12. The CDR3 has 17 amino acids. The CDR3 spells CAISDRMAGQGAPGYTF. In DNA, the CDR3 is TGTGCCATCAGTGACCGTATGGCGGGACAGGGGGCGCCTGGCTACACCTTC.

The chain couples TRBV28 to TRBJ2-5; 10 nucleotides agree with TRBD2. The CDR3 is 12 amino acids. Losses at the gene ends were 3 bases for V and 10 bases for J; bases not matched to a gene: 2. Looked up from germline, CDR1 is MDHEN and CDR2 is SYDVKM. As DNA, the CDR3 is TGTGCCAGCAGTTTCCGACTAGCGGGCCAGTACTTC. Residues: CASSFRLAGQYF.

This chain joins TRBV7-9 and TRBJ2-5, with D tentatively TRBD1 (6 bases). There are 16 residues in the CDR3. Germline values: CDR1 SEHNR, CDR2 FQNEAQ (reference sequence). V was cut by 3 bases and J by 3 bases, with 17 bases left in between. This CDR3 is CASSFHRARAEETQYF. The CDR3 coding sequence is TGTGCCAGCAGCTTCCACAGGGCCCGAGCCGAAGAGACCCAGTACTTC.

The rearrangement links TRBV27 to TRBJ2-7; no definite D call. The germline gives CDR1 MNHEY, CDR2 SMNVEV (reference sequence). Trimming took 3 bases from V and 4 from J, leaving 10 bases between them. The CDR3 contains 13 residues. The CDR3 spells CASSFFGPYEQYF. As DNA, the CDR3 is TGTGCCAGCAGTTTTTTCGGGCCATACGAGCAGTACTTC.

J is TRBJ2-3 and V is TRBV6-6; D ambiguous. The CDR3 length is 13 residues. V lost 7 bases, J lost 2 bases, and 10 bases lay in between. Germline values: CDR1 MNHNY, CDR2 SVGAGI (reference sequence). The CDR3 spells CASTTAYTDTQYF. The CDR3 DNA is TGTGCCAGCACCACGGCCTACACAGATACGCAGTATTTT.

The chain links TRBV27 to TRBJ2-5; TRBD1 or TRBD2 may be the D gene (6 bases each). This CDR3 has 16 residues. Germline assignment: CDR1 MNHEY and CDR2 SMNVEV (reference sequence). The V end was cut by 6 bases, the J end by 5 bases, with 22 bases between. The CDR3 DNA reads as TGTGCCAGCAGCCACTTCGGGGGACAACGGAGGGAGACCCAGTACTTC. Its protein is CASSHFGGQRRETQYF.

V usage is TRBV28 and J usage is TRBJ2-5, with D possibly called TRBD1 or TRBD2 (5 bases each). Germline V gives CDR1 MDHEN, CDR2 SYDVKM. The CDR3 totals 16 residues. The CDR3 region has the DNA TGTGCTGTCACCGATGAAATTGGGGGTTATCAAGAGACCCAGTACTTC. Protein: CAVTDEIGGYQETQYF.

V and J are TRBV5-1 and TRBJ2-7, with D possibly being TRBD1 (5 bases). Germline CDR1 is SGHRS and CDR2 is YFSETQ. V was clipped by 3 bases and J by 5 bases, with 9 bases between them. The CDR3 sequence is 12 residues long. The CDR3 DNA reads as TGCGCCAGCAGCTATGACAGAAACGAGCAGTACTTC. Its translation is CASSYDRNEQYF.

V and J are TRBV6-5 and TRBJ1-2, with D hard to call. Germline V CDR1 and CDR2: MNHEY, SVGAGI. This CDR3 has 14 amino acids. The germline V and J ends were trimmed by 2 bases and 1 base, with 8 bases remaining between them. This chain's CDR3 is CASSYDIRNYGYTF. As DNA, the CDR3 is TGTGCCAGCAGTTACGATATCCGTAACTATGGCTACACCTTC.

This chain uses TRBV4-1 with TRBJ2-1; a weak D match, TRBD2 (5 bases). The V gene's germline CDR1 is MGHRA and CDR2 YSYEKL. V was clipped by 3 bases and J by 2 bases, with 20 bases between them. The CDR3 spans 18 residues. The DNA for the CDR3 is TGCGCCAGCAGCCACCCTCTCGGGGAGACACGGCCCTACAATGAGCAGTTCTTC. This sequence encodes CASSHPLGETRPYNEQFF.

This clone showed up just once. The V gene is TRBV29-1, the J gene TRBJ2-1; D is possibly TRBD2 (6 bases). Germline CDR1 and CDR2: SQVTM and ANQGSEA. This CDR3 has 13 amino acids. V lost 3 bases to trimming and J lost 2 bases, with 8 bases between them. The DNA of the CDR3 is TGCAGCGTTGAGGGGGAGGCCTACAATGAGCAGTTCTTC. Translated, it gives CSVEGEAYNEQFF.

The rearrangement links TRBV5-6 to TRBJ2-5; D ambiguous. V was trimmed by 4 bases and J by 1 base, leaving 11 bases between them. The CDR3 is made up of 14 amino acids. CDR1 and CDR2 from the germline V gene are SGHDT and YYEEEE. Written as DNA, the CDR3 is TGTGCCAGCAGCAGAACCGGGTTCCAAGAGACCCAGTACTTC. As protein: CASSRTGFQETQYF.

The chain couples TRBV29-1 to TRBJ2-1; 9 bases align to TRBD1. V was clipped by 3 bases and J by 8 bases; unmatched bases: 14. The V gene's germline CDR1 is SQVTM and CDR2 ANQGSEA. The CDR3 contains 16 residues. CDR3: CSVDPPGTGFIDEQFF. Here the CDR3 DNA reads TGCAGCGTTGACCCGCCCGGGACAGGGTTTATAGATGAGCAGTTCTTC.

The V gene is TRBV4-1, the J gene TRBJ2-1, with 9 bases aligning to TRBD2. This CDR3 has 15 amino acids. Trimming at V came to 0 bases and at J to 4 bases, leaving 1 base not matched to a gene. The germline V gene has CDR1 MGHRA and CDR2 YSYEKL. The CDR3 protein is CASSQDTSGYNEQFF. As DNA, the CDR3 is TGCGCCAGCAGCCAAGACACTAGCGGGTACAATGAGCAGTTCTTC.

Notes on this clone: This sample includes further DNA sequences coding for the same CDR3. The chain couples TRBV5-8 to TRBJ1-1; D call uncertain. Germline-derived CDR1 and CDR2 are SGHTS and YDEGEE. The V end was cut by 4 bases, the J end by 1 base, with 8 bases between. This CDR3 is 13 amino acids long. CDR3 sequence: CASSPVENTEAFF. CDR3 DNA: TGTGCCAGCAGCCCCGTTGAGAACACTGAAGCTTTCTTT.

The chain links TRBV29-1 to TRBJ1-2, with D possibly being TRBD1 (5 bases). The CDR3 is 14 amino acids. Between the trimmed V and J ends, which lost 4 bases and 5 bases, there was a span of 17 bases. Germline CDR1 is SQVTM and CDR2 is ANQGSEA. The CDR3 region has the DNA TGCAGCGTTGTGGGGACTGGAGGAGAATATGGCTACACCTTC. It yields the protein CSVVGTGGEYGYTF.

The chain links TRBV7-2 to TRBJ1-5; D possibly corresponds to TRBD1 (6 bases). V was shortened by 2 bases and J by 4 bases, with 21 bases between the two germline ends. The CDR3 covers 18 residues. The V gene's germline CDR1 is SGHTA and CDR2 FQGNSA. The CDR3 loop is CASSLILGAYEQNQPQHF. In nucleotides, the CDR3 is TGTGCCAGCAGCTTAATCCTGGGGGCATATGAGCAGAATCAGCCCCAGCATTTT.

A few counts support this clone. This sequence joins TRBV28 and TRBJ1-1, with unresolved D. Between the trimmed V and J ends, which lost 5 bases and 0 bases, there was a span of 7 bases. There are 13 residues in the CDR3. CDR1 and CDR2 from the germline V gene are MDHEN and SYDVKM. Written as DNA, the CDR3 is TGTGCCAGCAGTCCGATCATGAACACTGAAGCTTTCTTT. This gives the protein CASSPIMNTEAFF.

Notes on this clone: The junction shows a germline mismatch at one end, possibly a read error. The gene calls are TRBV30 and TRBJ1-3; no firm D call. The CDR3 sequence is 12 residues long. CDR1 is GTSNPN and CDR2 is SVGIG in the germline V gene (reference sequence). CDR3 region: CVWKAVGNTIYF. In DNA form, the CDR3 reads TGTGTCTGGAAGGCAGTAGGAAACACCATATATTTT.

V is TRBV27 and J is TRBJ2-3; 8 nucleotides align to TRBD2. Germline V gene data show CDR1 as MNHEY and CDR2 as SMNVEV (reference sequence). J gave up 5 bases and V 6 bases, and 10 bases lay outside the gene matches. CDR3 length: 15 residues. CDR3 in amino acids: CASRPIAGMEDTQYF. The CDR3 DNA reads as TGTGCCAGCAGACCCATAGCGGGGATGGAAGATACGCAGTATTTT.

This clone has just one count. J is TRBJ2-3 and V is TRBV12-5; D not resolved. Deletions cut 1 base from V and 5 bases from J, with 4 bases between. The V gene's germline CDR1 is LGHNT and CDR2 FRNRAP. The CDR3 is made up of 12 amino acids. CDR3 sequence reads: CASGLGRDTQYF. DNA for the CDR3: TGTGCTAGTGGTTTGGGGAGAGATACGCAGTATTTT.

DNA of the CDR3: TGTGCCAGCAGAAAAACAGTCTATGAGCAGTTCTTC. It codes for CASRKTVYEQFF. This rearrangement joins TRBV27 to TRBJ2-1; no clear D. The CDR3 totals 12 residues. Between the trimmed V and J ends, which lost 6 bases and 8 bases, there was a span of 11 bases. The germline V gene has CDR1 MNHEY and CDR2 SMNVEV (reference sequence).